The clone carrying this T cell receptor beta chain occurred a few times. TCRdb re-derived calls from the 5' RACE reads in MiXCR, one entry per CDR3 protein. The profile shows under 600,000 distinct CDR3 sequences, roughly 12% of them singletons. The entry originates in a study of T cells after yellow fever vaccination. The sequences come from PBMCs, collected on the day of the yellow fever booster vaccination. This clonotype originated in a man aged 30-40 years who received the YFV17D yellow fever vaccine.

Here the CDR3 DNA reads TGTGCCAGCAGCTTCAGCGGGGGGGACTACAATGAGCAGTTCTTC. Translated: CASSFSGGDYNEQFF. This chain uses TRBV7-3 with TRBJ2-1; 10 bases are a match to TRBD2. V dropped 3 bases and J dropped 3; count of bases not matched to a gene: 2. The CDR3 extends over 15 amino acids. CDR1 and CDR2 (germline): SGHTA, FQGTGA.